The 11 T cell receptor beta chains given below trace back to one sample, sequenced in a study of T cells in Graves' hyperthyroidism and ophthalmopathy. From RNA transcripts, TCR beta CDR3 regions were amplified. Researchers ran a first-round RT-PCR on the TCR CDR3 using the HTBI primer set. One entry per CDR3 protein results from TCRdb running MiXCR on the multiplex PCR reads. The data hold 250,000 to 300,000 distinct CDR3 sequences, with roughly 19% observed a single time. Sequencing was carried out using blood. The receptors here all came from a man aged 45-65 years with Graves' ophthalmopathy.

This clonotype has more than one count but fewer than ten. The genes are TRBV20-1 and TRBJ2-1; TRBD2 aligns across 7 bases. The CDR3 length is 15 residues. V was pared by 3 bases and J by 3 bases, with 8 bases of the junction left unmatched. Germline V gene data show CDR1 as DFQATT and CDR2 as SNEGSKA (reference sequence). The CDR3 region is CSARLGLTDYNEQFF. CDR3 DNA sequence: TGCAGTGCTAGGCTGGGACTAACGGACTACAATGAGCAGTTCTTC.

This clonotype was seen a few times. This chain joins TRBV4-1 and TRBJ1-1; D is possibly TRBD1 (6 bases). Per germline, CDR1 MGHRA and CDR2 YSYEKL. The CDR3 runs 14 residues. V gave up 1 base and J gave up 7 bases, with 13 bases separating them. CDR3 protein: CASSQGSGAHEAFF. CDR3 nucleotide sequence: TGCGCCAGCAGCCAAGGATCAGGGGCGCATGAAGCTTTCTTT.

This clonotype appeared many times. This sequence joins TRBV27 and TRBJ2-1, with TRBD2 matching 7 bases. Trimming at V came to 3 bases and at J to 6 bases, leaving 11 bases not matched to a gene. Germline-derived CDR1 and CDR2 are MNHEY and SMNVEV (reference sequence). This CDR3 has 16 amino acids. The CDR3 nucleotides are TGTGCCAGCAGTTTTTCGATTGTGGGAGGGCCCAATGAGCAGTTCTTC. This gives the protein CASSFSIVGGPNEQFF.

In its sample, this clonotype was seen many times. V is TRBV2 and J is TRBJ2-7; 9 bases agree with TRBD2. CDR3 length: 15 amino acids. Per the germline V gene, CDR1 is SNHLY and CDR2 is FYNNEI. J gave up 7 bases and V 7 bases, and 14 bases lay outside the gene matches. CDR3 nucleotides: TGTGCCAGCACGAAGGGAGCGGGAGGCTTACAGGAGCAGTACTTC. Translated: CASTKGAGGLQEQYF.

Ten or more counts support this clonotype. This chain joins TRBV13 and TRBJ1-1; tentative D call: TRBD1 (5 bases). Germline V gene sequence: CDR1 PRHDT, CDR2 FYEKMQ (reference sequence). The CDR3 has 15 amino acids. Trimming took off 5 bases at V and 4 bases at J, with 17 bases between the two ends. CDR3 sequence reads: CASSPRWGEGTEAFF. In DNA form, the CDR3 reads TGTGCCAGCAGCCCCCGGTGGGGGGAGGGCACTGAAGCTTTCTTT. Together with reference TRBV13 and TRBJ1-1, the CDR3 gives the full variable domain: AAGVIQSPRHLIKEKRETATLKCYPIPRHDTVYWYQQGPGQDPQFLISFYEKMQSDKGSIPDRFSAQQFSDYHSELNMSSLELGDSALYFCASSPRWGEGTEAFFGQGTRLTVV.

On this clonotype: This is likely a read error, given that the CDR3 carries no conserved phenylalanine or tryptophan at its end. This rearrangement joins TRBV20-1 to TRBJ2-7; tentative D call: TRBD1 (6 bases). The CDR3 covers 14 residues. V lost 5 bases and J 2 bases, leaving 16 bases between the germline ends. Per germline, CDR1 DFQATT and CDR2 SNEGSKA (reference sequence). The CDR3 loop reads CSAEKTGTPYEQYS. In DNA form, the CDR3 reads TGCAGTGCTGAAAAGACAGGTACTCCCTACGAGCAGTACTCC.

This clonotype has ten or more counts. CDR3 region: CASSLVDRATGSEAFF. In DNA, the CDR3 is TGTGCCAGCAGTTTGGTCGACAGGGCCACGGGGTCTGAAGCTTTCTTT. This chain joins TRBV28 and TRBJ1-1, with 7 positions matching TRBD1. The V segment lost 3 bases and the J segment 6 bases; nucleotides outside the gene matches: 13. Germline loops: CDR1 MDHEN, CDR2 SYDVKM. The CDR3 runs to 16 residues.

The table lists this clonotype with many counts. The gene calls are TRBV12-3 or TRBV12-4 and TRBJ2-5, with D possibly matching TRBD1 (6 bases). V was pared by 6 bases and J by 2 bases, with 16 bases between. The CDR3 spans 15 residues. The CDR3 spells CASRREQGLQETQYF. CDR3 DNA sequence: TGTGCCAGCAGACGCGAGCAGGGGTTACAAGAGACCCAGTACTTC.

V is TRBV12-3 or TRBV12-4 and J is TRBJ2-3; tentatively, D is TRBD1 (6 bases). V gave up 7 bases and J gave up 1 base, with 15 bases separating them. This CDR3 is built from 15 residues. The CDR3 coding sequence is TGTGCCAGCAACTGGGGGACATCAGGCACAGATACGCAGTATTTT. Amino acids: CASNWGTSGTDTQYF.

This clonotype has a handful of counts. The chain has TRBV28 and TRBJ1-1; D remains ambiguous. Germline V gene data show CDR1 as MDHEN and CDR2 as SYDVKM. Between the trimmed V and J ends, which lost 3 bases and 4 bases, there was a span of 12 bases. The CDR3 runs 14 residues. The CDR3 DNA reads as TGTGCCAGCAGTTTGATTGGATCTCGCACTGAAGCTTTCTTT. Translation gives CASSLIGSRTEAFF.

This sequence joins TRBV19 and TRBJ2-7; no clear D. Trimming removed 3 bases from V and 4 bases from J, with 10 bases in between. Germline V gives CDR1 LNHDA, CDR2 SQIVND (reference sequence). The CDR3 is 13 residues long. The CDR3, as DNA: TGTGCCAGTAGTATGGGAAAAGGGTACGAGCAGTACTTC. This translates into CASSMGKGYEQYF.